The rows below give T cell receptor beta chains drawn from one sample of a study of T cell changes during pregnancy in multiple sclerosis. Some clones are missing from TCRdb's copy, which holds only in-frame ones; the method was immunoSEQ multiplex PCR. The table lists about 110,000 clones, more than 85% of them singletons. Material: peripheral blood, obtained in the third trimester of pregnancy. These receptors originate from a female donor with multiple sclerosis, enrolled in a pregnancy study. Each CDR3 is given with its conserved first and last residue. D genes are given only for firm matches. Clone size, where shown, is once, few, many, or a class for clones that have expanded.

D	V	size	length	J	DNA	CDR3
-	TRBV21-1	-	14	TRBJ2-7	TGTGCCAGCAGTCTAGAGGGCTCGTCCTACGAGCAGTACTTC	CASSLEGSSYEQYF
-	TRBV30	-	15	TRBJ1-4	TGTGCCTGGAGTCCCAGGGCTGGGGGGATGGAAAAACTGTTTTTT	CAWSPRAGGMEKLFF
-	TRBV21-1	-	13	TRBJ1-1	TGTGCCAGCAGCCTAAGGGGGTACACTGAAGCTTTCTTT	CASSLRGYTEAFF
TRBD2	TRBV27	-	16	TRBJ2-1	TGTGCCAGCAGTGACTGGAGACTAGCGGGGGGCAATGAGCAGTTCTTC	CASSDWRLAGGNEQFF
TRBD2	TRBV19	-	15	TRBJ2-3	TGTGCCAGTAGCAAGGGACTAGAGGGGACAGATACGCAGTATTTT	CASSKGLEGTDTQYF
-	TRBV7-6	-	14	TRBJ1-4	TGTGCCAGCAGCCTGGGGGCAGGTTCCGGGTCACTGTTTTTT	CASSLGAGSGSLFF
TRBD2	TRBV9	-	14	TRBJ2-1	TGTGCCAGCAGCGTTTCGGGAGGGTACAATGAGCAGTTCTTC	CASSVSGGYNEQFF
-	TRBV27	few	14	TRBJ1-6	TGTGCCAGCAGTCGGAGCTCCTATAATTCACCCCTCCACTTT	CASSRSSYNSPLHF
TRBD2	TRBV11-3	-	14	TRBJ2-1	TGTGCCAGCAGCATCGGGAGGGCTTACAATGAGCAGTTCTTC	CASSIGRAYNEQFF
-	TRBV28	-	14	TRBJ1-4	TGTGCCAGCAGCAACCAGGGTGGGTTGAAAAAACTGTTTTTT	CASSNQGGLKKLFF
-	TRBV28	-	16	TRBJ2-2	TGTGCCAGCAGTTTATCGGCCGGGGTGGGCACCGGGGAGCTGTTTTTT	CASSLSAGVGTGELFF
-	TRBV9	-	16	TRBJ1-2	TGTGCCAGCAGCGTAGATGGGGGGAGGGCCCCCTATGGCTACACCTTC	CASSVDGGRAPYGYTF
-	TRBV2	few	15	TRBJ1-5	TGTGCCAGCAGTGTTGCGACAGGCCAAAATCAGCCCCAGCATTTT	CASSVATGQNQPQHF
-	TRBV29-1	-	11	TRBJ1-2	TGCAGCATCTCGTCTAACTATGGCTACACCTTC	CSISSNYGYTF
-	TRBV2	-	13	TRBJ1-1	TGTGCCAGCAGCCCTAGAGGGGGCACTGAAGCTTTCTTT	CASSPRGGTEAFF
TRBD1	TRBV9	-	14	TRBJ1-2	TGTGCCAGCAGCGGACAGGGCCCAAACTATGGCTACACCTTC	CASSGQGPNYGYTF
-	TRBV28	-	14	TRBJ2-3	TGTGCCAGCAGTTACCCCACAGGATCAGATACGCAGTATTTT	CASSYPTGSDTQYF
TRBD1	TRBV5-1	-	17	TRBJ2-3	TGCGCCAGCAGCTCCATCCGGAGGACAGGGATCACAGATACGCAGTATTTT	CASSSIRRTGITDTQYF
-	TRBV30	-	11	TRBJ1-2	TGTGCCTGGAGTGTGGGGGGAAGCTACACCTTC	CAWSVGGSYTF
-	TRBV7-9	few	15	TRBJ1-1	TGTGCCAGCAGCTTAGTACAGGCGAGGAACACTGAAGCTTTCTTT	CASSLVQARNTEAFF
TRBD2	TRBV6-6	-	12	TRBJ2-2	TGTGCCTCCGGGACTAGCACCGGGGAGCTGTTTTTT	CASGTSTGELFF
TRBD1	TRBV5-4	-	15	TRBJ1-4	TGTGCCAGCAGCCTGAGGGACAGGGGTAATGAAAAACTGTTTTTT	CASSLRDRGNEKLFF